These 24 T cell receptor beta chains share one sample of origin, sequenced in a study of shared clonotypes between healthy human individuals. The assay was immunoSEQ multiplex PCR, and TCRdb's table has in-frame clones only and misses some. The sample holds about 1.5 million clones, roughly 98% seen once. Sequenced: naive CD4+ T cells sorted from blood. Regarding subset: CD45RA+ positively selected. These receptors were collected from a man in his thirties or forties in good health.

The genes are TRBV10-2 and TRBJ2-1; 7 bases are shared with TRBD2. CDR1 and CDR2 from the germline V gene are WSHSY and SAAADI. V shed 6 bases, J shed 0 bases, and the junction held 8 bases outside the gene matches. This CDR3 has 16 residues. CDR3 in DNA: TGCGCCAGCAGGGGGCCGCGCGGGAGCTCCTACAATGAGCAGTTCTTC. Translated: CASRGPRGSSYNEQFF.

The gene calls are TRBV6-5 and TRBJ1-1, with D tentatively TRBD1 (5 bases). Looked up from germline, CDR1 is MNHEY and CDR2 is SVGAGI. Trimming removed 7 bases from V and 0 bases from J, with 15 bases in between. The CDR3 is 15 residues long. The CDR3 region has the DNA TGTGCCAGCACCCGGGGACCCGGGGTGAACACTGAAGCTTTCTTT. It translates to CASTRGPGVNTEAFF.

The CDR3 here is CASSPYFPSTSGGPYEQYF. In nucleotides, the CDR3 is TGTGCCAGCAGTCCATATTTCCCCTCGACTAGCGGGGGTCCCTACGAGCAGTACTTC. The gene calls are TRBV27 and TRBJ2-7; TRBD2 matches at 12 bases. V lost 5 bases and J lost 2; bases outside the gene matches: 16. This CDR3 spans 19 amino acids. Germline V gene lookup returns CDR1 MNHEY and CDR2 SMNVEV (reference sequence).

This sequence joins TRBV7-2 and TRBJ2-3, with D uncertain. From germline, CDR1 is SGHTA and CDR2 FQGNSA. Trimming removed 2 bases at V and 6 bases at J, with 3 bases between. The CDR3 consists of 11 residues. CDR3 DNA sequence: TGTGCCAGCAGCTTATGGGATACGCAGTATTTT. Translation: CASSLWDTQYF.

This clone came up once. The V and J genes are TRBV30 and TRBJ2-6, with D unclear. The germline V gene encodes CDR1 GTSNPN and CDR2 SVGIG (reference sequence). V lost 0 bases, J lost 7 bases, and 10 bases lay in between. The CDR3 spans 14 residues. This chain's CDR3 is CAWSVWSGANVLTF. For the CDR3, the DNA is TGTGCCTGGAGTGTATGGTCGGGTGCCAACGTCCTGACTTTC. The full variable domain, in which reference TRBV30 and TRBJ2-6 provide the parts outside the CDR3, is SQTIHQWPATLVQPVGSPLSLECTVEGTSNPNLYWYRQAAGRGLQLLFYSVGIGQISSEVPQNLSASRPQDRQFILSSKKLLLSDSGFYLCAWSVWSGANVLTFGAGSRLTVL.

The CDR3 reads CASKPLGQGFEKLFF. In DNA, the CDR3 is TGTGCCAGCAAGCCCTTGGGACAGGGCTTTGAAAAACTGTTTTTT. V and J are TRBV6-5 and TRBJ1-4; 9 positions match TRBD1. Germline CDR1 reads MNHEY; CDR2 reads SVGAGI. Trimming cost V 7 bases and J 7 bases; bases outside gene matches: 10. There are 15 residues in the CDR3.

The chain has TRBV13 and TRBJ1-2; a weak D match, TRBD1 (6 bases). V was clipped by 0 bases and J by 8 bases, with 19 bases between them. From germline, CDR1 is PRHDT and CDR2 FYEKMQ (reference sequence). The CDR3 is 16 residues long. CDR3 region: CASSLGRAGAFRGYTF. Here the CDR3 DNA reads TGTGCCAGCAGCTTAGGCCGGGCAGGGGCGTTCAGGGGCTACACCTTC.

Here the CDR3 reads CASSLHLTGYDNEQFF. DNA for the CDR3: TGTGCCAGCAGCTTACACCTGACAGGGTATGACAATGAGCAGTTCTTC. The chain uses TRBV7-2 and TRBJ2-1; 7 bases match TRBD1. Germline V gene lookup returns CDR1 SGHTA and CDR2 FQGNSA. V trimming: 2 bases; J trimming: 5 bases; junction bases outside the gene matches: 9. There are 16 residues in the CDR3.

The genes are TRBV14 and TRBJ1-1; D unclear. V was clipped by 4 bases and J by 1 base, with 10 bases between them. CDR1 is SGHDN and CDR2 is FVKESK in the germline V gene. There are 14 residues in the CDR3. The CDR3 region is CASSPINRNTEAFF. CDR3 DNA sequence: TGTGCCAGCAGCCCTATCAACAGGAACACTGAAGCTTTCTTT.

The J gene is TRBJ2-4, the V gene TRBV11-2; 7 nucleotides agree with TRBD1. CDR1 and CDR2 (germline): SGHAT, FQNNGV. The CDR3 consists of 16 residues. J lost 0 bases, V lost 4 bases, and 6 bases had no gene match. Here the CDR3 DNA reads TGTGCCAGCAGCTCAACAGGGGCTCTAGCCAAAAACATTCAGTACTTC. Translating it yields CASSSTGALAKNIQYF.

This clone has a single count. V and J are TRBV5-1 and TRBJ1-1, with a possible D match to TRBD1 (5 bases). Germline CDR1 is SGHRS and CDR2 is YFSETQ. V was pared by 0 bases and J by 6 bases, with 15 bases between. The CDR3 extends over 15 amino acids. The DNA for the CDR3 is TGCGCCAGCAGCTTGGCCGGGGCCCGAGGCGCTGAAGCTTTCTTT. Its translation: CASSLAGARGAEAFF.

This chain connects TRBV5-8 to TRBJ2-5, with a possible D match to TRBD2 (6 bases). Trimming left V 3 bases short and J 4 bases short, with 10 bases between. CDR1 is SGHTS, CDR2 YDEGEE, per germline. The CDR3 has 13 residues. In nucleotides, the CDR3 is TGTGCCAGCAGCTCTTGGGGAGGAGAGACCCAGTACTTC. Residues: CASSSWGGETQYF.

The genes are TRBV2 and TRBJ2-5, with D perhaps matching TRBD2 (5 bases). Germline values: CDR1 SNHLY, CDR2 FYNNEI. V gave up 1 base and J gave up 5 bases, with 14 bases separating them. This CDR3 contains 15 residues. CDR3 coding DNA: TGTGCCAGCAGTGAAGAAGTTGTTCGCGGGGAGACCCAGTACTTC. It encodes CASSEEVVRGETQYF. Full variable domain (outside the CDR3, taken from reference TRBV2 and TRBJ2-5): EPEVTQTPSHQVTQMGQEVILRCVPISNHLYFYWYRQILGQKVEFLVSFYNNEISEKSEIFDDQFSVERPDGSNFTLKIRSTKLEDSAMYFCASSEEVVRGETQYFGPGTRLLVL.

The chain links TRBV13 to TRBJ1-2; D unclear. Trimming removed 5 bases at V and 0 bases at J, with 19 bases between. Germline CDR1 is PRHDT and CDR2 is FYEKMQ (reference sequence). The CDR3 runs to 17 residues. The CDR3 here is CASSLEAQARANYGYTF. Here the CDR3 DNA reads TGTGCCAGCAGCCTAGAGGCCCAGGCACGAGCTAACTATGGCTACACCTTC.

The gene calls are TRBV18 and TRBJ2-7, with TRBD2 matching 9 bases. V lost 6 bases and J lost 7; bases outside the gene matches: 13. The CDR3 runs 15 residues. The germline gives CDR1 KGHSH, CDR2 LQKENI. In DNA, the CDR3 is TGTGCCAGCTCTAGCGGGAGAGCCGCCGCGCGTGAGCAGTACTTC. Translation gives CASSSGRAAAREQYF.

The chain uses TRBV30 and TRBJ1-3, with no clear D. Germline assignment: CDR1 GTSNPN and CDR2 SVGIG (reference sequence). CDR3 size: 11 residues. Trimming pared 3 bases from V and 9 bases from J, leaving 9 bases between. The CDR3 DNA reads as TGTGCCTGGAGCGCCTCGGTCACCATATATTTT. Amino acids: CAWSASVTIYF.

This clone was counted a few times. The sample carries other DNA sequences with the same CDR3. The chain employs TRBV9 and TRBJ2-2, with D unclear. Germline V gene lookup returns CDR1 SGDLS and CDR2 YYNGEE. Trimming left V 1 base short and J 2 bases short, with 0 bases between. The CDR3 length is 12 residues. The CDR3 coding sequence is TGTGCCAGCAGCGTAAACACCGGGGAGCTGTTTTTT. It yields the protein CASSVNTGELFF.

The V gene is TRBV5-1, the J gene TRBJ2-2; D not certain. Germline CDR1 and CDR2: SGHRS and YFSETQ. The CDR3 consists of 16 residues. Trimming pared 2 bases from V and 0 bases from J, leaving 11 bases between. CDR3 sequence (DNA): TGCGCCAGCAGCTTCAACCGTATAACGAACACCGGGGAGCTGTTTTTT. Translating gives CASSFNRITNTGELFF.

V is TRBV28 and J is TRBJ1-1; D perhaps matches TRBD1 (6 bases). Looked up from germline, CDR1 is MDHEN and CDR2 is SYDVKM. This CDR3 is built from 11 residues. The V gene lost 8 bases and the J gene lost 11 bases, with 15 bases spanning the gap. CDR3: CASYLRGPAFF. The CDR3 coding sequence is TGTGCCAGCTATCTCCGGGGGCCTGCTTTCTTT.

Note on this clone: The same CDR3 can be traced to other DNA sequences in this sample. V is TRBV27 and J is TRBJ2-1; 10 nucleotides agree with TRBD2. The CDR3 contains 15 residues. Germline trimming cut 2 bases from V and 7 bases from J; bases unmatched to any gene: 5. Germline V gives CDR1 MNHEY, CDR2 SMNVEV (reference sequence). This chain's CDR3 is CASSLLAGVGNEQFF. The CDR3 bases are TGTGCCAGCAGTTTACTAGCGGGAGTAGGTAATGAGCAGTTCTTC.

The chain uses TRBV29-1 and TRBJ2-2; possibly TRBD1 for D (6 bases). From germline, CDR1 is SQVTM and CDR2 ANQGSEA. The CDR3 totals 14 residues. V was pared by 3 bases and J by 5 bases, with 13 bases between. CDR3 amino acids: CSVEAQGRTGELFF. CDR3 nucleotides: TGCAGCGTTGAGGCACAGGGTAGGACCGGGGAGCTGTTTTTT.

The rearrangement links TRBV18 to TRBJ1-4, with TRBD1 as a possible D gene (6 bases). CDR1 is KGHSH, CDR2 LQKENI, per germline. V was shortened by 6 bases and J by 6 bases, with 20 bases between the two germline ends. The CDR3 has 16 amino acids. CDR3 nucleotides: TGTGCCAGCTCCCCCTATATTGGAGGGGGGGATGAAAAACTGTTTTTT. Encoded protein: CASSPYIGGGDEKLFF.

This sequence joins TRBV28 and TRBJ2-1, with 15 bases that match TRBD2. This CDR3 comprises 20 residues. In germline, CDR1 is MDHEN, CDR2 SYDVKM. After removal of 2 bases from V and 4 bases from J, the junction contained 12 bases not matched to a gene. For the CDR3, the DNA is TGTGCCAGCAGTTTAAGGGAACGGACTAGCGGGAGGGGGTTTTACAATGAGCAGTTCTTC. It specifies CASSLRERTSGRGFYNEQFF. Variable domain in full (rest from reference TRBV28 and TRBJ2-1): DVKVTQSSRYLVKRTGEKVFLECVQDMDHENMFWYRQDPGLGLRLIYFSYDVKMKEKGDIPEGYSVSREKKERFSLILESASTNQTSMYLCASSLRERTSGRGFYNEQFFGPGTRLTVL.

The genes are TRBV12-1 and TRBJ2-1. TRBV12-1 constitutes a pseudogene. The CDR3 spans 13 residues. Here the CDR3 DNA reads TGTGCCAGCAGCTGGGGGAGCGGCGATGAGCAGTTCTTC. It codes for CASSWGSGDEQFF.